Shown below are 3 T cell receptor beta chains from a single sample sequenced in a study of blood T cell repertoires in COVID-19. Some clones are missing from TCRdb's copy, which holds only in-frame ones; the method was immunoSEQ multiplex PCR. Among about 180,000 clones, approximately 85% were seen once, and the ten largest hold approximately 11%. The sample taken for sequencing was peripheral blood. Every receptor here comes from a human donor with active or convalescent COVID-19. The donor label of this sample is uncertain.

This clone was detected a few times. The CDR3 protein is CASTGVGTYEQYF. In DNA form, the CDR3 reads TGTGCCAGCACGGGAGTAGGAACCTACGAGCAGTACTTC. The chain has TRBV6-6 and TRBJ2-7; tentatively, D is TRBD2 (6 bases). The CDR3 spans 13 residues. V dropped 7 bases and J dropped 2 bases, with 12 bases sitting between them. The V gene's germline CDR1 is MNHNY and CDR2 SVGAGI (reference sequence).

The chain employs TRBV3-1 (or the pseudogene TRBV3-2) and TRBJ2-7, with TRBD2 identical over 10 bases. The CDR3 covers 17 residues. The V gene end was trimmed by 4 bases and the J gene end by 1 base; junction bases not matched to a gene: 10. Per the germline V gene, CDR1 is LGHDT and CDR2 is YNNKEL (reference sequence). CDR3 in DNA: TGTGCCAGCAGCCTTGAGGCGGGACTAGCGAGGTCCTACGAGCAGTACTTC. Its protein product is CASSLEAGLARSYEQYF.

V and J are TRBV28 and TRBJ1-4; TRBD1 matches 8 bases. In germline, CDR1 is MDHEN, CDR2 SYDVKM. There are 17 residues in the CDR3. Trimming at V came to 2 bases and at J to 8 bases, leaving 13 bases not matched to a gene. CDR3 nucleotides: TGTGCCAGCAGTTTAGGCGGGACGACAGGGGCGCGGGAAAAACTGTTTTTT. Residues: CASSLGGTTGAREKLFF.